This T cell receptor (beta chain) came from a study of shared clonotypes between healthy human individuals. Germline V gives CDR1 MNHNY, CDR2 SVGAGI (reference sequence). V shed 2 bases and J shed 10 bases, with 6 bases lying between them. The CDR3 consists of 11 residues. Here immunoSEQ multiplex PCR was the method, and the copy in TCRdb shows in-frame clones only, minus some. Among around 2.5 million clones listed, under 95% were seen once. This TCR derives from a man aged 18 to 30 in good health. Some clones in this sample may be carry-over from other donors' samples. Sample: naive CD4+ T cells from PBMCs. The subset is: CD45RA+ positively selected. This rearrangement joins TRBV6-6 to TRBJ1-3; D is uncertain. The CDR3: CASSYPSTIYF. CDR3 nucleotides: TGTGCCAGCAGTTACCCTTCGACCATATATTTT.